Listed below are T cell receptor beta chains from one sample, sequenced in a study of cytomegalovirus exposure and HLA in healthy donors. Generated by immunoSEQ multiplex PCR, the TCRdb table keeps only in-frame clones and is missing some. The ten most abundant clones cover 3.5% to 4% of a sample with 55,000 to 75,000 clones. Sequenced material: PBMCs. The source of these receptors is a male donor in good health and CMV-seronegative. CDR3s include the opening cysteine and the closing phenylalanine or tryptophan. A D gene is named only where the DNA matches it firmly.

V	J	D	CDR3	DNA
TRBV7-6	TRBJ2-5	-	CASSLAARYQETQYF	TGTGCCAGCAGCTTAGCCGCACGGTACCAAGAGACCCAGTACTTC
TRBV4-2	TRBJ1-5	-	CASSLYSGNQHQHF	TGTGCCAGCAGCCTGTACAGCGGCAATCAGCACCAGCATTTT
TRBV7-2	TRBJ2-3	TRBD2	CASSLGVAGGDTQYF	TGTGCCAGCAGTTTAGGGGTAGCGGGAGGAGATACGCAGTATTTT
TRBV5-1	TRBJ1-4	TRBD1	CASRWTGDEKLFF	TGCGCCAGCAGATGGACAGGGGATGAAAAACTGTTTTTT
TRBV4-2	TRBJ1-5	-	CASSQGLGPEQPQHF	TGTGCCAGCAGCCAAGGACTGGGTCCTGAACAGCCCCAGCATTTT
TRBV7-2	TRBJ1-3	TRBD1	CASSFTGEGNTIYF	TGTGCCAGCAGCTTTACAGGGGAGGGAAACACCATATATTTT
TRBV29-1	TRBJ2-5	TRBD1	CSLDRGETQYF	TGCAGCCTGGACAGGGGAGAGACCCAGTACTTC
TRBV9	TRBJ2-1	TRBD1	CASSPGTVLNEQFF	TGTGCCAGCAGCCCCGGGACAGTTCTCAATGAGCAGTTCTTC
TRBV7-8	TRBJ2-2	-	CASSELGELFF	TGTGCCAGCAGCGAACTCGGGGAGCTGTTTTTT
TRBV7-6	TRBJ2-3	TRBD2	CASSFAGGGVDTQYF	TGTGCCAGCAGCTTTGCGGGGGGGGGCGTCGATACGCAGTATTTT
TRBV6-6	TRBJ1-1	TRBD1	CASRGGQGNTEAFF	TGTGCCAGCAGGGGGGGACAGGGTAACACTGAAGCTTTCTTT
TRBV5-4	TRBJ2-7	TRBD1	CASSFGTGAGEQYF	TGTGCCAGCAGCTTCGGGACAGGGGCGGGGGAGCAGTACTTC
TRBV7-9	TRBJ2-1	TRBD1	CASSSHRQGRYNEQFF	TGTGCCAGCAGCTCCCACCGACAGGGGAGATACAATGAGCAGTTCTTC
TRBV28	TRBJ2-7	TRBD1	CASSLLDRAPDEQYF	TGTGCCAGCAGTTTACTGGACAGGGCCCCTGACGAGCAGTACTTC
TRBV5-5	TRBJ1-4	TRBD1	CASSFYRGDSEKLFF	TGTGCCAGCAGCTTTTACAGGGGTGATAGTGAAAAACTGTTTTTT
TRBV7-2	TRBJ1-2	TRBD1	CASSLEGRQGDGYTF	TGTGCCAGCAGCTTAGAGGGGCGTCAGGGGGATGGCTACACCTTC
TRBV11-1	TRBJ2-1	TRBD1	CASSPRDRGATYNEQFF	TGCGCCAGCAGCCCAAGGGACAGGGGGGCGACCTACAATGAGCAGTTCTTC
TRBV5-1	TRBJ1-6	TRBD1	CASSPGGGDSPLHF	TGCGCCAGCAGCCCAGGGGGCGGGGATTCACCCCTCCACTTT
TRBV30	TRBJ1-2	-	CAWSPPRGGYTF	TGTGCCTGGAGTCCCCCCAGAGGCGGCTACACCTTC
TRBV5-1	TRBJ2-3	TRBD2	CASSTGGAGGTDTQYF	TGCGCCAGCAGCACCGGGGGAGCGGGAGGCACAGATACGCAGTATTTT
TRBV7-2	TRBJ2-7	TRBD2	CASSLWSGGAGEQYF	TGTGCCAGCAGCTTGTGGAGCGGGGGGGCCGGGGAGCAGTACTTC
TRBV7-8	TRBJ1-5	-	CASSPLIMGGRSSAQHF	TGTGCCAGCAGCCCCCTAATCATGGGAGGAAGGTCCTCGGCCCAGCATTTT
TRBV29-1	TRBJ2-3	-	CSVAQGSSTDTQYF	TGCAGCGTTGCCCAGGGGTCTAGCACAGATACGCAGTATTTT
TRBV6-5	TRBJ1-2	TRBD1	CASSPSGGSGYGYTF	TGTGCCAGCAGTCCCTCAGGGGGGTCGGGCTATGGCTACACCTTC
TRBV29-1	TRBJ2-1	TRBD1	CSVWTGSHNEQFF	TGCAGCGTCTGGACAGGCTCACACAATGAGCAGTTCTTC
TRBV28	TRBJ1-5	-	CASSLHVQPQHF	TGTGCCAGCAGTTTACATGTTCAGCCCCAGCATTTT
TRBV6-1	TRBJ1-1	-	CASRIGQSTEAFF	TGTGCCAGCAGAATAGGACAGTCCACTGAAGCTTTCTTT
TRBV25-1	TRBJ1-2	TRBD1	CASSEYGRGFDGYTF	TGTGCCAGCAGTGAGTACGGCAGGGGGTTCGACGGCTACACCTTC
TRBV7-2	TRBJ2-2	-	CASSLDSGAGLFF	TGTGCCAGCAGCTTAGACTCAGGGGCAGGGCTGTTTTTT
TRBV6-5	TRBJ2-3	TRBD2	CASSLAAGAADTQYF	TGTGCCAGCAGTTTAGCAGCGGGAGCGGCAGATACGCAGTATTTT
TRBV11-2	TRBJ2-7	-	CASSLTGTTYYEQYF	TGTGCCAGCAGCTTAACCGGGACAACTTACTACGAGCAGTACTTC
TRBV20-1	TRBJ1-1	-	CSALRGTEAFF	TGCAGTGCCCTTCGGGGGACTGAAGCTTTCTTT
TRBV11-2	TRBJ2-3	-	CASSRLPPFRESTDTQYF	TGTGCCAGCAGCCGCCTGCCCCCGTTTCGGGAGAGCACAGATACGCAGTATTTT
TRBV6-6	TRBJ2-1	-	CASITSTYNEQFF	TGTGCCAGCATAACTAGCACCTACAATGAGCAGTTCTTC
TRBV6-8	TRBJ2-7	-	CASLGGTVNPYEQYF	TGTGCCAGCCTCGGAGGGACAGTGAACCCCTACGAGCAGTACTTC
TRBV30	TRBJ2-5	TRBD1	CAWCSRGRGPVGENQYF	TGTGCCTGGTGTTCCCGGGGCAGGGGGCCCGTGGGAGAGAACCAGTACTTC